This T cell receptor beta chain was found in a study of regulatory T cells in long-lasting Graves disease. This sample's time point: newly diagnosed GD, antithyroid drugs for less than 3 months. PBMC RNA was the source of the TCR library. For TCR beta, libraries came from iRepertoire HTBI primers and Arm-PCR of CDR3 regions. One entry per CDR3 protein results from TCRdb running MiXCR on the multiplex PCR reads. This table holds approximately 350,000 distinct CDR3 sequences, roughly 12% found once. The junction had 5 bases not matched to a gene; V was cut back by 7 bases and J by 7 bases. Per germline, CDR1 SQVTM and CDR2 ANQGSEA. The CDR3 is 11 amino acids. Another study also made use of these data, one on T cells in Graves' hyperthyroidism and ophthalmopathy.

The clonotype was recovered from a woman younger than 35 with Graves disease. Sequences were derived from peripheral blood mononuclear cells (PBMCs), sampled at new diagnosis, from a patient treated with antithyroid drugs. This sequence joins TRBV29-1 and TRBJ1-2; TRBD1 aligns across 8 bases. The CDR3 DNA follows: TGCAGCGGGGCGACAGGGGCTGGCTACACCTTC. Amino acids: CSGATGAGYTF.